The T cell receptor (beta chain) under discussion was sequenced for a study of a mutant IDH1 vaccine in newly diagnosed glioma. This clone was recorded once. The table came from immunoSEQ multiplex PCR; TCRdb's copy has only in-frame clones and leaves some out. The sample records 92,000 or so clones, roughly 87% being singletons. Time point specified: baseline, week 1 (first vaccination visit). Treatment reported: pre-vaccination baseline after standard-of-care therapy. In germline, CDR1 is MNHEY, CDR2 SVGAGI. V dropped 5 bases and J dropped 7 bases, with 15 bases sitting between them. CDR3 length equals 14 residues.

This TCR was recovered from a man aged 35 to 55 with glioma. Some clones in this sample may be carry-over from other donors' samples. This chain uses TRBV6-5 with TRBJ2-1; D possibly corresponds to TRBD1 (5 bases). Sample: PBMCs, taken from a glioma patient treated with radiotherapy, temozolomide or both. Here the CDR3 reads CASSPHLSGNEQFF. CDR3 DNA: TGTGCCAGCAGTCCCCACCTCTCAGGGAATGAGCAGTTCTTC.